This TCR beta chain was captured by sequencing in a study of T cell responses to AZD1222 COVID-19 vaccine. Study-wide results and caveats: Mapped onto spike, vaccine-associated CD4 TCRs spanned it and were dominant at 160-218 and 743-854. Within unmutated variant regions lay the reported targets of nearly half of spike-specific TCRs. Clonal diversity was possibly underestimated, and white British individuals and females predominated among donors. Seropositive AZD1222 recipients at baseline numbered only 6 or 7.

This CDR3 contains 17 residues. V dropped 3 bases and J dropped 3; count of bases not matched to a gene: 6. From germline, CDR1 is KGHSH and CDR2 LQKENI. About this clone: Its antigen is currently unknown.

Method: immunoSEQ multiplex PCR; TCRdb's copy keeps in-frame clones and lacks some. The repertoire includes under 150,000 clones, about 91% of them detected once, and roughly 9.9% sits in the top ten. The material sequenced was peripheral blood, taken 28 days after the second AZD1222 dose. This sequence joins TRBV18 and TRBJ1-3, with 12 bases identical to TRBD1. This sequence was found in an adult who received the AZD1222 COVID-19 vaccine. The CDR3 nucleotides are TGTGCCAGCTCACCCTCCGGGACAGGGGGCTTTGGAAACACCATATATTTT. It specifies CASSPSGTGGFGNTIYF.